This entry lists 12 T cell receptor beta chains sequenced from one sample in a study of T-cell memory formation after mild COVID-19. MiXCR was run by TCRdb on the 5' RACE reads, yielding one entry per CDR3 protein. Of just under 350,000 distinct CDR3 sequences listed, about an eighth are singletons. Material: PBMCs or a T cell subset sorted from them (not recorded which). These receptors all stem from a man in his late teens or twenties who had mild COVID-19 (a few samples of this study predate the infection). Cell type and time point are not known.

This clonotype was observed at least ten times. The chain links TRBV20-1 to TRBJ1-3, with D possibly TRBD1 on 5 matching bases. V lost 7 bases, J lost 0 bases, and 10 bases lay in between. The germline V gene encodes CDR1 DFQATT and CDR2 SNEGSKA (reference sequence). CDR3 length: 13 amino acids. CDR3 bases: TGCAGTGTCGGGGGGAGCTCTGGAAACACCATATATTTT. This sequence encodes CSVGGSSGNTIYF.

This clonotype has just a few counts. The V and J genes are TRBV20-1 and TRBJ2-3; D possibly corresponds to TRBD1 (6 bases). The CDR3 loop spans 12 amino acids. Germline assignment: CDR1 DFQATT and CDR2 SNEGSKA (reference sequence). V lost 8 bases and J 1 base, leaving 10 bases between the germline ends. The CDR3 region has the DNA TGCAGTCCTGGGGGCCGCACAGATACGCAGTATTTT. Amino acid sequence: CSPGGRTDTQYF.

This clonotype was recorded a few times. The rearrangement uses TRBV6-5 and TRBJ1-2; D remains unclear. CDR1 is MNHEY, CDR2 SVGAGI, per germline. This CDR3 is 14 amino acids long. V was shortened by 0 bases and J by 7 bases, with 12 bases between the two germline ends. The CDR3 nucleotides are TGTGCCAGCAGTTACTCTGCAGACCCAGGTGGCTACACCTTC. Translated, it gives CASSYSADPGGYTF.

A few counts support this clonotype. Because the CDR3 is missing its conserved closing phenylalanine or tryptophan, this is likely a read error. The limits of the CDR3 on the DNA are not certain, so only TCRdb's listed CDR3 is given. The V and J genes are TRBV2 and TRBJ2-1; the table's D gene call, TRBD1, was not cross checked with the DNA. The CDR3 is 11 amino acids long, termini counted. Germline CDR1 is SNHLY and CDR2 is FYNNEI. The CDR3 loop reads CASTSGVGWSL.

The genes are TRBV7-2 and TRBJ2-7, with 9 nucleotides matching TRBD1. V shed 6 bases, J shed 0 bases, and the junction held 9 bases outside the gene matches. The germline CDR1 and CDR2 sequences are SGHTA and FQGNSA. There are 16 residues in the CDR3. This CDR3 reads CASSRQGVDLSYEQYF. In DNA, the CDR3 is TGTGCCAGCAGTCGACAGGGGGTCGACCTCTCCTACGAGCAGTACTTC. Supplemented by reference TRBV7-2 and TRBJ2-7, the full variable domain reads GAGVSQSPSNKVTEKGKDVELRCDPISGHTALYWYRQSLGQGLEFLIYFQGNSAPDKSGLPSDRFSAERTGGSVSTLTIQRTQQEDSAVYLCASSRQGVDLSYEQYFGPGTRLTVT.

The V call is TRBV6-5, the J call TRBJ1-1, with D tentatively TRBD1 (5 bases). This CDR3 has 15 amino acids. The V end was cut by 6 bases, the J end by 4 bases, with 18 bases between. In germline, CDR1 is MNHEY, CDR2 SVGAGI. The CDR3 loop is CASRPLIPGGTEAFF. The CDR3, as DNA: TGTGCCAGCAGGCCTCTAATCCCGGGGGGCACTGAAGCTTTCTTT.

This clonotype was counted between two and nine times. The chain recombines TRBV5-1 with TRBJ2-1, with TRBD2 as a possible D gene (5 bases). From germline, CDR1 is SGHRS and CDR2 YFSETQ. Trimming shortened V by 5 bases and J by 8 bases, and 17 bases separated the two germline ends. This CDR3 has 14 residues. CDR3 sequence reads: CASSVRGPGDEQFF. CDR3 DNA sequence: TGCGCCAGCAGTGTCCGAGGGCCCGGCGATGAGCAGTTCTTC.

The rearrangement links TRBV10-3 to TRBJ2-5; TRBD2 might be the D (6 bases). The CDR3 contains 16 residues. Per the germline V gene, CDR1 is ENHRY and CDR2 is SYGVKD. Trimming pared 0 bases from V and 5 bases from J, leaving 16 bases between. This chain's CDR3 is CAISESLASDRETQYF. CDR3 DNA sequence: TGTGCCATCAGTGAGTCCTTGGCTAGCGATCGTGAGACCCAGTACTTC.

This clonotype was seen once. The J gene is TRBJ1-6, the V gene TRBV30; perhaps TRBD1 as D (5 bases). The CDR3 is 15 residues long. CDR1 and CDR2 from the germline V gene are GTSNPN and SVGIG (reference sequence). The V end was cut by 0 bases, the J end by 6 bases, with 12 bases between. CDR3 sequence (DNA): TGTGCCTGGAGTGTACTGGGGAGGGGTAATTCACCCCTCCACTTT. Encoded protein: CAWSVLGRGNSPLHF.

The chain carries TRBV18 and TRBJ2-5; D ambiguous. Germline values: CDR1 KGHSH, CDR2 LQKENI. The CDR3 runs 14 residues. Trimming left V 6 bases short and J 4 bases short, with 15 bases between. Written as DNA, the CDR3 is TGTGCCAGCTCCAACGCAGGAGTAGGAGAGACCCAGTACTTC. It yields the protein CASSNAGVGETQYF.

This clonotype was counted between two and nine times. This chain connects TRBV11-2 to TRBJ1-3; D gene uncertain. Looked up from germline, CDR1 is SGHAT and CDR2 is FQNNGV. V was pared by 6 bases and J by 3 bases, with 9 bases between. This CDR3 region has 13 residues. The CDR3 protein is CASRSEGGNTIYF. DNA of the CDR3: TGTGCCAGCAGATCAGAGGGTGGAAACACCATATATTTT.

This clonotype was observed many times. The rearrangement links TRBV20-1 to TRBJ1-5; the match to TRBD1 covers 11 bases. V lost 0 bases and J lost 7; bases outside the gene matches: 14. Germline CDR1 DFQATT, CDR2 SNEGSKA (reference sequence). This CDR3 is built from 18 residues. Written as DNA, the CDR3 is TGCAGTGCTAGAGATCCCTCTTCCGGGACAGGGGGGAGACAGCCCCAGCATTTT. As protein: CSARDPSSGTGGRQPQHF.